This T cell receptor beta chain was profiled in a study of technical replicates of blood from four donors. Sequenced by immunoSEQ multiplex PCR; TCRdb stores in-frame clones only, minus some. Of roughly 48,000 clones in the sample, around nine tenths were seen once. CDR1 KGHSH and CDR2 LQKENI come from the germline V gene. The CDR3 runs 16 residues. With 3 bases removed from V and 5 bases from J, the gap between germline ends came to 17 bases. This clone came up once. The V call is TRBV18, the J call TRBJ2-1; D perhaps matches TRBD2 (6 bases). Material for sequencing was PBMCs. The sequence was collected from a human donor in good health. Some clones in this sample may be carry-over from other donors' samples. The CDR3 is CASSPAASVPNNEQFF. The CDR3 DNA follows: TGTGCCAGCTCACCTGCGGCTAGCGTCCCAAACAATGAGCAGTTCTTC.